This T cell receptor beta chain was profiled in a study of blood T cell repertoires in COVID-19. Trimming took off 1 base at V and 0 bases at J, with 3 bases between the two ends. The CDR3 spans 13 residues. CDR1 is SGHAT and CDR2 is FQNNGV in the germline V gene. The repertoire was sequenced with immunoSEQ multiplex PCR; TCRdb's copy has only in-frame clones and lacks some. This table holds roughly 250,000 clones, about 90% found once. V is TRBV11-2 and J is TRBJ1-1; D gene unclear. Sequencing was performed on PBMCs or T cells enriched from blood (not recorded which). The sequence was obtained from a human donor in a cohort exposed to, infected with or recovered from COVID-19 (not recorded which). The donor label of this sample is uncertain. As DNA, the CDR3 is TGTGCCAGCAGCTTAGCTGTGAACACTGAAGCTTTCTTT. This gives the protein CASSLAVNTEAFF.